This TCR beta chain was captured in a study of blood T cell repertoires in COVID-19. Study-level information: Samples taken during acute and convalescent COVID-19 were collected in the United States, Italy and Spain. PBMCs, B-cell-depleted T cells, or T cells provided the cDNA or gDNA that made up the material.

In the study's own analysis: Nucleated cell number was recorded as an estimate derived from reference gene primer amplification. Using immunoSEQ multiplex PCR, the repertoire was profiled, and TCRdb retains in-frame clones only, with some absent. V, J and clone size are taken as reported in that table, and D and trimming were inferred from the DNA itself. This sample yields about 160,000 clones, of which 60% to 85% are seen a single time; approximately 8% belongs to the top ten. There are 15 residues in the CDR3. Trimming left V 1 base short and J 0 bases short, with 10 bases between. CDR1 SQVTM and CDR2 ANQGSEA come from the germline V gene.

The V gene is TRBV29-1, the J gene TRBJ2-1; maybe TRBD1 (6 bases). Input material: peripheral blood. The TCR was taken from a man in his 60s with acute or convalescent COVID-19. CDR3: CSVEAGTSSYNEQFF. The CDR3 coding sequence is TGCAGCGTTGAAGCAGGGACAAGCTCCTACAATGAGCAGTTCTTC.